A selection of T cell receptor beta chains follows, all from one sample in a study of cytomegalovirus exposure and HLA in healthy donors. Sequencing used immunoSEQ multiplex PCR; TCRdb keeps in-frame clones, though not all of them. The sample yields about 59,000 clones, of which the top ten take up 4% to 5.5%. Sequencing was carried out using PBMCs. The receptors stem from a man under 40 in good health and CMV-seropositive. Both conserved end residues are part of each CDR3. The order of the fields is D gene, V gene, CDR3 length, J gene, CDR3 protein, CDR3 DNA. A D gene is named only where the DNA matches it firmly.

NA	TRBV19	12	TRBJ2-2	CASSRGTGELFF	TGTGCCAGTAGCCGGGGCACCGGGGAGCTGTTTTTT
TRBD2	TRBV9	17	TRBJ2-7	CASSPDAGGPSSYEQYF	TGTGCCAGCAGCCCCGACGCGGGGGGGCCTAGCTCCTACGAGCAGTACTTC
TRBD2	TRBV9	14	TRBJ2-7	CASSVSPGGYEQYF	TGTGCCAGCAGCGTATCCCCGGGGGGCTACGAGCAGTACTTC
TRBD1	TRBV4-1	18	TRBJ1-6	CASSQSTDREWSNSPLHF	TGCGCCAGCAGCCAATCCACAGACAGGGAATGGAGCAATTCACCCCTCCACTTT
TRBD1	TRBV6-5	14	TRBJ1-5	CASSHGQENQPQHF	TGTGCCAGCAGTCACGGACAGGAGAATCAGCCCCAGCATTTT
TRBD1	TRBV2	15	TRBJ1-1	CASSGVGGAFTEAFF	TGTGCCAGCAGTGGAGTAGGGGGCGCATTTACTGAAGCTTTCTTT
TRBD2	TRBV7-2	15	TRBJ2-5	CATTPTSGAQETQYF	TGTGCCACCACCCCGACTAGCGGGGCCCAAGAGACCCAGTACTTC
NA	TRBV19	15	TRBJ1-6	CASSIGVPYNSPLHF	TGTGCCAGTAGTATCGGGGTGCCCTATAATTCACCCCTCCACTTT
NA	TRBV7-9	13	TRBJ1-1	CASSLELLDEAFF	TGTGCCAGCAGCTTAGAACTACTCGATGAAGCTTTCTTT
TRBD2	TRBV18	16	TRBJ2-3	CASSLRLADSPDTQYF	TGTGCCAGCTCACTCCGACTAGCGGATTCCCCAGATACGCAGTATTTT
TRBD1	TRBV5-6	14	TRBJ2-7	CASSWGQGAGEQYF	TGTGCCAGCAGCTGGGGACAGGGGGCAGGCGAGCAGTACTTC
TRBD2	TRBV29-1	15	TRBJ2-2	CSVSRRLAGAGELFF	TGCAGCGTGTCCCGGAGACTAGCGGGAGCCGGGGAGCTGTTTTTT
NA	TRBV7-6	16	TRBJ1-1	CASSNVTIQVDAEAFF	TGTGCCAGCAGCAATGTCACCATACAGGTTGACGCTGAAGCTTTCTTT
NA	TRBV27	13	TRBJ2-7	CASSFLPTYEQYF	TGTGCCAGCAGTTTCCTCCCTACCTACGAGCAGTACTTC
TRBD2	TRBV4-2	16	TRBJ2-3	CASSETAGGGTDTQYF	TGTGCCAGCAGCGAAACGGCGGGAGGAGGAACGGATACGCAGTATTTT
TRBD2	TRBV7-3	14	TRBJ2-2	CASSLAGGRGELFF	TGTGCCAGCAGCTTAGCGGGGGGCCGCGGGGAGCTGTTTTTT
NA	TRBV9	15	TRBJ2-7	CASSASSGGFYEQYF	TGTGCCAGCAGCGCGAGTAGCGGAGGTTTTTACGAGCAGTACTTC
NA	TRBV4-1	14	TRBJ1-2	CASSQGWEGDGYTF	TGCGCCAGCAGCCAAGGATGGGAGGGTGATGGCTACACCTTC
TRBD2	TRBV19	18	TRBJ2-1	CASSITAGASSSYNEQFF	TGTGCCAGTAGTATTACAGCGGGAGCCAGTAGCTCCTACAATGAGCAGTTCTTC
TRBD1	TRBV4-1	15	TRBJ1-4	CASRRTGSTNEKLFF	TGCGCCAGCAGACGGACAGGTTCAACTAATGAAAAACTGTTTTTT
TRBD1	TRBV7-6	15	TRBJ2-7	CASSSRTGFAYEQYF	TGTGCCAGCAGCTCACGGACAGGGTTTGCCTACGAGCAGTACTTC
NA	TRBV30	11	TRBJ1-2	CAWVSGYGYTF	TGTGCCTGGGTCTCAGGCTATGGCTACACCTTC
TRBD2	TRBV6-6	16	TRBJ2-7	CASSHGGLAASYEQYF	TGTGCCAGCAGCCACGGGGGACTAGCGGCCTCCTACGAGCAGTACTTC
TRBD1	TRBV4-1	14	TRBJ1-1	CASSQEGTGGRAFF	TGCGCCAGCAGCCAAGAAGGGACAGGGGGAAGGGCTTTCTTT
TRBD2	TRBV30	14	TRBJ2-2	CAWRGGANTGELFF	TGTGCCTGGAGGGGAGGGGCGAACACCGGGGAGCTGTTTTTT
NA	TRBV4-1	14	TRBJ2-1	CASSQLGGSQEQFF	TGCGCCAGCAGCCAGTTAGGAGGGAGTCAGGAGCAGTTCTTC
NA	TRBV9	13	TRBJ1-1	CASSGQLGTEAFF	TGTGCCAGCAGCGGACAGTTGGGCACTGAAGCTTTCTTT
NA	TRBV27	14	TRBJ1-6	CARPRGSYNSPLHF	TGTGCCAGACCTCGGGGCTCCTATAATTCACCCCTCCACTTT
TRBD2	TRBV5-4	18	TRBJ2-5	CASSLEFTGLAGRETQYF	TGTGCCAGCAGCTTGGAATTTACGGGACTAGCGGGCAGAGAGACCCAGTACTTC
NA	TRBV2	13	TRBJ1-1	CASSEARMTEAFF	TGTGCCAGCAGTGAAGCGAGAATGACTGAAGCTTTCTTT
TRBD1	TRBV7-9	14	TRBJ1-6	CASSLVDRGTPLHF	TGTGCCAGCAGCTTAGTCGACAGGGGTACACCCCTCCACTTT
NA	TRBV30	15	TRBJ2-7	CAWSVGTGKDYEQYF	TGTGCCTGGAGTGTAGGTACAGGGAAGGATTACGAGCAGTACTTC
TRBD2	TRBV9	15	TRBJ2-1	CASSVELAGADEQFF	TGTGCCAGCAGCGTAGAACTAGCGGGAGCTGATGAGCAGTTCTTC